Shown below are 20 T cell receptor beta chains from a single sample sequenced in a study of metastatic and nonmetastatic thyroid tumors. None of the patients had undergone any treatment ahead of thyroid surgery. TCRdb re-called clones from the PCR reads using MiXCR. The sample contains about 15,000 clones, approximately 30% of which appear only once. Sequenced sample: tumor tissue. Receptor source: a female donor with papillary thyroid cancer or a benign thyroid nodule (not recorded which). Some clones in this sample may be carry-over from other donors' samples.

The gene calls are TRBV11-2 and TRBJ2-5; 7 bases align to TRBD2. From germline, CDR1 is SGHAT and CDR2 FQNNGV. Trimming cost V 1 base and J 1 base; bases outside gene matches: 15. The CDR3 spans 19 residues. CDR3 coding DNA: TGTGCCAGCAGCTTAGCTCTGGCTAGCGGAGCGCCAATCCAAGAGACCCAGTACTTC. Translation: CASSLALASGAPIQETQYF.

This clone was counted at least ten times. J is TRBJ1-4 and V is TRBV11-3, with a weak D call TRBD1 (5 bases). The CDR3 is made up of 18 amino acids. V was trimmed by 1 base and J by 0 bases, leaving 15 bases between them. Per the germline V gene, CDR1 is SGHNT and CDR2 is YENEEA. This CDR3 is CASSLGFGQPSTNEKLFF. The CDR3 DNA sequence: TGTGCCAGCAGCTTAGGATTCGGACAACCTTCAACTAATGAAAAACTGTTTTTT. The full variable domain, in which reference TRBV11-3 and TRBJ1-4 provide the parts outside the CDR3, is EAGVVQSPRYKIIEKKQPVAFWCNPISGHNTLYWYLQNLGQGPELLIRYENEEAVDDSQLPKDRFSAERLKGVDSTLKIQPAELGDSAVYLCASSLGFGQPSTNEKLFFGSGTQLSVL.

The chain is built from TRBV18 and TRBJ1-4, with D possibly matching TRBD1 (5 bases). CDR1 and CDR2 from the germline V gene are KGHSH and LQKENI. Trimming pared 2 bases from V and 0 bases from J, leaving 10 bases between. The CDR3 is 16 amino acids. The CDR3 here is CASSPNRGATNEKLFF. For the CDR3, the DNA is TGTGCCAGCTCACCAAATCGGGGGGCAACTAATGAAAAACTGTTTTTT. The entire variable domain, with the rest obtained from reference TRBV18 and TRBJ1-4, is as follows: NAGVMQNPRHLVRRRGQEARLRCSPMKGHSHVYWYRQLPEEGLKFMVYLQKENIIDESGMPKERFSAEFPKEGPSILRIQQVVRGDSAAYFCASSPNRGATNEKLFFGSGTQLSVL.

The genes are TRBV7-3 and TRBJ2-5; D gene ambiguous. Per germline, CDR1 SGHTA and CDR2 FQGTGA. V was trimmed by 2 bases and J by 0 bases, leaving 7 bases between them. The length of the CDR3 is 14 residues. The CDR3 bases are TGTGCCAGCAGCTTATCGGCGAACCAAGAGACCCAGTACTTC. It translates to CASSLSANQETQYF.

Turning to this clone: The sample contains more than one DNA sequence encoding this CDR3. This chain joins TRBV28 and TRBJ2-7, with D possibly matching TRBD1 (7 bases). The CDR3 length is 14 residues. Germline V lookup: CDR1 MDHEN, CDR2 SYDVKM. V was clipped by 5 bases and J by 3 bases, with 14 bases between them. The CDR3 protein is CASSLNRGLYEQYF. The DNA of the CDR3 is TGTGCCAGCAGTCTCAACAGGGGACTCTACGAGCAGTACTTC.

This clone was detected ten times or more. CDR3 amino acids: CSAPPHRGRNEQFF. In nucleotides, the CDR3 is TGCAGTGCACCCCCACATCGTGGGCGCAATGAGCAGTTCTTC. The chain uses TRBV20-1 and TRBJ2-1, with no clear D. Deletions cut 6 bases from V and 6 bases from J, with 18 bases between. Per the germline V gene, CDR1 is DFQATT and CDR2 is SNEGSKA (reference sequence). The CDR3 is made up of 14 amino acids.

J is TRBJ2-3 and V is TRBV5-1; possibly TRBD1 for D (6 bases). CDR3 length: 14 residues. Trimming stripped 1 base from V and 2 bases from J, with 8 bases between. The germline V gene has CDR1 SGHRS and CDR2 YFSETQ. The CDR3 sequence: CASSLRTATDTQYF. The CDR3 bases are TGCGCCAGCAGCTTGAGGACAGCCACAGATACGCAGTATTTT.

The rearrangement joins TRBV9 to TRBJ2-3, with D tentatively TRBD1 or TRBD2 (5 bases each). The V end lost 0 bases, the J end lost 7 bases, and 21 bases lay between the germline ends. Germline-derived CDR1 and CDR2 are SGDLS and YYNGEE. This CDR3 contains 17 residues. CDR3 sequence: CASSVARGTSARNTQYF. The DNA of the CDR3 is TGTGCCAGCAGCGTAGCTCGAGGGACCTCGGCCCGAAATACGCAGTATTTT.

As concerns this clone: This may arise from a read error, as a much more abundant clone is one base away. This chain uses TRBV6-2 or TRBV6-3 with TRBJ2-1, with 7 bases that match TRBD2. Germline lookup yields CDR1 MNHEY and CDR2 SVGEGT. The CDR3 extends over 17 amino acids. With 2 bases clipped from V and 4 bases from J, the junction kept 11 bases outside the gene matches. The CDR3 here is CASSYTGGLVGYNEQFF. CDR3 bases: TGTGCCAGCAGTTACACGGGTGGACTAGTGGGGTACAATGAGCAGTTCTTC.

This clone has a single count. The chain couples TRBV7-6 to TRBJ1-1; D is perhaps TRBD1 (6 bases). This CDR3 is built from 16 residues. Germline V gene lookup returns CDR1 SGHVS and CDR2 FNYEAQ. The V and J ends lost 1 base and 1 base respectively, with 13 bases between them. The CDR3 sequence is CASSLGSGTSNTEAFF. In DNA form, the CDR3 reads TGTGCCAGCAGCTTAGGGTCAGGGACATCGAACACTGAAGCTTTCTTT.

This clone was seen at least ten times. The chain joins TRBV11-1 to TRBJ2-1; 13 bases fit TRBD2. Germline lookup yields CDR1 SGHAT and CDR2 FQDESV (reference sequence). The trim removed 2 bases at V and 7 bases at J, leaving 8 bases unmatched. The CDR3 consists of 17 residues. The CDR3 spells CASSLSPGLAGQNEQFF. The CDR3 DNA is TGTGCCAGCAGCTTATCCCCGGGACTAGCGGGACAGAATGAGCAGTTCTTC.

This clone was counted ten times or more. This rearrangement joins TRBV7-8 to TRBJ1-5, with no clear D. The CDR3 has 14 residues. The germline V gene encodes CDR1 SGHVS and CDR2 FQNEAQ. Trimming cost V 3 bases and J 2 bases, with 8 bases left between them. The CDR3 region has the DNA TGTGCCAGCAGCTTTGGCCCTCGCAATCAGCCCCAGCATTTT. This sequence encodes CASSFGPRNQPQHF. Using reference TRBV7-8 and TRBJ1-5 for the parts outside the CDR3, the full variable domain is GAGVSQSPRYKVAKRGQDVALRCDPISGHVSLFWYQQALGQGPEFLTYFQNEAQLDKSGLPSDRFFAERPEGSVSTLKIQRTQQEDSAVYLCASSFGPRNQPQHFGDGTRLSIL.

This chain joins TRBV30 and TRBJ1-2; a possible D gene is TRBD1 (5 bases). The germline CDR1 and CDR2 sequences are GTSNPN and SVGIG (reference sequence). The V gene lost 1 base and the J gene lost 7 bases, with 7 bases spanning the gap. This CDR3 is 11 amino acids long. Here the CDR3 DNA reads TGTGCCTGGAGTGGAGGGGCTGGCTACACCTTC. Translation gives CAWSGGAGYTF.

The V call is TRBV5-1, the J call TRBJ2-7; 7 bases are a match to TRBD1. Germline V gene lookup returns CDR1 SGHRS and CDR2 YFSETQ. CDR3 length: 12 amino acids. V shed 4 bases and J 5 bases; nucleotides not matched to a gene: 3. In nucleotides, the CDR3 is TGCGCCAGCAGCCGAGACAGGGACGAGCAGTACTTC. This codes for CASSRDRDEQYF.

This clone was recorded a few times. CDR3 bases: TGCGCCAGCAGCTTGGTTGTTGGAAGCACAGATACGCAGTATTTT. Amino acids: CASSLVVGSTDTQYF. The chain recombines TRBV5-1 with TRBJ2-3, with D unresolved. There are 15 residues in the CDR3. V gave up 0 bases and J gave up 0 bases, with 8 bases separating them. CDR1 is SGHRS, CDR2 YFSETQ, per germline.

This clone turned up a few times. At one end, the junction sequence differs from germline, possibly due to a read error. The chain has TRBV24-1 and TRBJ2-3; D is perhaps TRBD1 or TRBD2 (5 bases each). The CDR3 spans 15 residues. The germline gives CDR1 KGHDR, CDR2 SFDVKD. CDR3 DNA: TGTGCCACAGGGATTCGGGGCCTCGGGGCAGATATGCAGTATTTT. Protein: CATGIRGLGADMQYF.

In this sample, this clone turned up a few times. The chain is built from TRBV24-1 and TRBJ1-1; TRBD1 matches at 8 bases. The junction had 8 bases not matched to a gene; V was cut back by 4 bases and J by 11 bases. Germline values: CDR1 KGHDR, CDR2 SFDVKD. CDR3 length: 13 amino acids. The CDR3 loop reads CATSERRNRGAFF. The CDR3 nucleotides read TGTGCCACCAGTGAGCGGCGCAACAGGGGGGCTTTCTTT.

This clone was seen more than once but under ten times. The chain employs TRBV20-1 and TRBJ2-7; 9 nucleotides agree with TRBD2. Trimming cost V 6 bases and J 6 bases; bases outside gene matches: 6. The CDR3 spans 12 residues. Germline V gene lookup returns CDR1 DFQATT and CDR2 SNEGSKA (reference sequence). CDR3 region: CSARLAGPEQYF. CDR3 coding DNA: TGCAGTGCCCGGCTAGCGGGACCCGAGCAGTACTTC.

Sample share makes this clone medium-sized. The sample contains more than one DNA sequence encoding this CDR3. The V call is TRBV24-1, the J call TRBJ2-3, with 7 bases identical to TRBD1. V shed 3 bases and J 3 bases; nucleotides not matched to a gene: 5. Germline V gene sequence: CDR1 KGHDR, CDR2 SFDVKD. The CDR3 is made up of 15 amino acids. The CDR3 spells CATSDPGTETDTQYF. CDR3 DNA sequence: TGTGCCACCAGTGATCCCGGGACAGAAACAGATACGCAGTATTTT.

This chain uses TRBV20-1 with TRBJ2-3; D is ambiguous. Germline CDR1 and CDR2: DFQATT and SNEGSKA (reference sequence). V lost 1 base and J lost 2, with 10 bases in between. The CDR3 runs 14 residues. Written as DNA, the CDR3 is TGCAGTGCTAGAGGCCTAGGCTTCACAGATACGCAGTATTTT. Its translation is CSARGLGFTDTQYF.